The 2 T cell receptor beta chains below all came from one sample that was sequenced in a study of cytomegalovirus exposure and HLA in healthy donors. The PCR was carried out with 60 Vbeta primers and 13 Jbeta primers. Clones were read by immunoSEQ multiplex PCR, and TCRdb kept only the in-frame ones, dropping some. This table holds 130,000 or so clones, around 74% found once. Sequences were obtained from PBMCs. Every receptor here comes from a man younger than 40 in good health and CMV-seronegative.

The rearrangement uses TRBV28 and TRBJ2-5; the match to TRBD1 covers 9 bases. The V segment lost 2 bases and the J segment 5 bases; nucleotides outside the gene matches: 9. Per germline, CDR1 MDHEN and CDR2 SYDVKM. The CDR3 is 16 amino acids. The CDR3 DNA reads TGTGCCAGCAGTTTAGGGGGACAGGGCGTTCCGGAGACCCAGTACTTC. It translates to CASSLGGQGVPETQYF.

CDR3 sequence: CASSPPGHLNTEAFF. The CDR3 bases are TGTGCCAGCTCACCACCGGGACACTTGAACACTGAAGCTTTCTTT. This chain joins TRBV18 and TRBJ1-1; a possible D gene is TRBD1 (6 bases). CDR3 length: 15 residues. Germline values: CDR1 KGHSH, CDR2 LQKENI. Trimming removed 0 bases at V and 0 bases at J, with 8 bases between.